The 14 T cell receptor beta chains below come from one sample, sequenced in a study of OX40 agonist ivuxolimab in advanced cancers. The data were produced by immunoSEQ multiplex PCR, yet TCRdb's version contains in-frame clones alone and is incomplete. The top ten clones hold approximately 4.8% of a sample with about 80,000 clones, over 85% of them seen once. Sequenced here: CD4+ or CD8+ T cells sorted from blood, sampled in a trial of the OX40 agonist ivuxolimab. The source of these receptors is an adult with an advanced solid tumor such as melanoma, head and neck, liver or kidney cancer.

A single count supports this clone. This rearrangement joins TRBV28 to TRBJ1-3; the match to TRBD1 covers 8 bases. Germline assignment: CDR1 MDHEN and CDR2 SYDVKM. With 5 bases clipped from V and 6 bases from J, the junction kept 6 bases outside the gene matches. CDR3 size: 14 residues. The CDR3 here is CASSPPGGVNTIYF. DNA of the CDR3: TGTGCCAGCAGTCCCCCAGGGGGCGTAAACACCATATATTTT.

CDR3 DNA sequence: TGTGCCAGCAGTCTATTTGAGCAGTTCTTC. Translation gives CASSLFEQFF. This chain joins TRBV9 and TRBJ2-1; no definite D call. The CDR3 spans 10 residues. Trimming left V 5 bases short and J 9 bases short, with 6 bases between. In germline, CDR1 is SGDLS, CDR2 YYNGEE.

This clone appeared a single time. The genes are TRBV11-3 and TRBJ1-1, with D tentatively TRBD1 (5 bases). The V gene lost 1 base and the J gene lost 7 bases, with 13 bases spanning the gap. Per germline, CDR1 SGHNT and CDR2 YENEEA. The CDR3 has 14 residues. The CDR3 sequence is CASSLGRGYGEAFF. In nucleotides, the CDR3 is TGTGCCAGCAGCTTAGGCCGGGGGTATGGTGAAGCTTTCTTT.

The genes are TRBV7-3 and TRBJ2-7; 9 bases are shared with TRBD1. The germline gives CDR1 SGHTA, CDR2 FQGTGA. The V gene end was trimmed by 4 bases and the J gene end by 6 bases; junction bases not matched to a gene: 4. This CDR3 spans 13 amino acids. The CDR3 region has the DNA TGTGCCAGCAGCTGGGACAGGGAGGGCGAGCAGTACTTC. It is translated as CASSWDREGEQYF.

This clone was seen a single time. CDR3 in DNA: TGTGCCAGCAGCTCGGGACTAGCGGGAGTATATGAGCAGTTCTTC. Translating it yields CASSSGLAGVYEQFF. The chain combines TRBV7-2 with TRBJ2-1, with 14 bases lining up with TRBD2. The CDR3 is 15 amino acids. Trimming cost V 4 bases and J 8 bases; bases outside gene matches: 4. CDR1 and CDR2 from the germline V gene are SGHTA and FQGNSA. Full variable domain (missing parts from reference TRBV7-2 and TRBJ2-1): GAGVSQSPSNKVTEKGKDVELRCDPISGHTALYWYRQSLGQGLEFLIYFQGNSAPDKSGLPSDRFSAERTGGSVSTLTIQRTQQEDSAVYLCASSSGLAGVYEQFFGPGTRLTVL.

In this sample, this clone turned up once. The CDR3 here is CASSLEPANSYNEQFF. In DNA form, the CDR3 reads TGTGCCAGCAGCTTAGAGCCAGCGAACTCCTACAATGAGCAGTTCTTC. The V and J genes are TRBV7-6 and TRBJ2-1; D call uncertain. Germline CDR1 SGHVS, CDR2 FNYEAQ. Between the trimmed V and J ends, which lost 1 base and 0 bases, there was a span of 10 bases. The CDR3 length is 16 residues.

This clone has only one observation. This chain joins TRBV5-1 and TRBJ2-5; TRBD1 matches at 11 bases. V shed 3 bases and J 6 bases; nucleotides not matched to a gene: 7. Per the germline V gene, CDR1 is SGHRS and CDR2 is YFSETQ. The CDR3 is made up of 15 amino acids. This chain's CDR3 is CASSWSGQGGKTQYF. CDR3 nucleotide sequence: TGCGCCAGCAGCTGGTCGGGACAGGGGGGAAAGACCCAGTACTTC.

V gene TRBV18 combines with J gene TRBJ1-1, with unresolved D. V was pared by 4 bases and J by 1 base, with 7 bases between. This CDR3 comprises 13 residues. Germline V gene data show CDR1 as KGHSH and CDR2 as LQKENI. CDR3 in DNA: TGTGCCAGCTCACAAGGTCAGAACACTGAAGCTTTCTTT. Its protein product is CASSQGQNTEAFF.

This chain links TRBV29-1 with TRBJ2-3, with unresolved D. This CDR3 has 14 amino acids. From germline, CDR1 is SQVTM and CDR2 ANQGSEA. V lost 6 bases and J 2 bases, leaving 15 bases between the germline ends. CDR3 bases: TGCAGCGTAAGGATGTCTACCTTCACAGATACGCAGTATTTT. Encoded protein: CSVRMSTFTDTQYF.

On this clone itself: Germline is not matched at one junction end, which may reflect a read error. The chain has TRBV30 and TRBJ2-2; D ambiguous. This CDR3 spans 14 amino acids. Per the germline V gene, CDR1 is GTSNPN and CDR2 is SVGIG (reference sequence). DNA for the CDR3: TGTGCCTGGAGTGTTGGCACGAACACCGAGGAGCTGTTTTTT. Translation: CAWSVGTNTEELFF. Together with reference TRBV30 and TRBJ2-2, the CDR3 gives the full variable domain: SQTIHQWPATLVQPVGSPLSLECTVEGTSNPNLYWYRQAAGRGLQLLFYSVGIGQISSEVPQNLSASRPQDRQFILSSKKLLLSDSGFYLCAWSVGTNTEELFFGEGSRLTVL.

The CDR3: CASSMIWGTGELFF. DNA of the CDR3: TGTGCCAGCAGCATGATATGGGGCACCGGGGAGCTGTTTTTT. The chain has TRBV7-3 and TRBJ2-2; no definite D call. The CDR3 spans 14 residues. The ends were cut back, 5 bases at V and 4 bases at J, with 11 bases in the middle. The germline V gene has CDR1 SGHTA and CDR2 FQGTGA.

The chain recombines TRBV10-3 with TRBJ1-5; D is possibly TRBD1 (5 bases). This CDR3 has 13 residues. Trimming took 6 bases from V and 6 from J, leaving 12 bases between them. Germline CDR1 ENHRY, CDR2 SYGVKD. For the CDR3, the DNA is TGTGCCATCAGAGGGGCGGAGACTCAGCCCCAGCATTTT. Its protein is CAIRGAETQPQHF.

The CDR3 here is CASSLDRTLYAQYF. DNA for the CDR3: TGTGCCAGCAGCTTGGACAGAACTTTATACGCGCAGTATTTT. V and J are TRBV5-5 and TRBJ2-3; D is uncertain. CDR3 length: 14 residues. Per the germline V gene, CDR1 is SGHKS and CDR2 is YYEKEE (reference sequence). V lost 0 bases and J lost 10, with 15 bases in between.

This rearrangement joins TRBV27 to TRBJ2-2; no clear D gene. Trimming left V 3 bases short and J 5 bases short, with 10 bases between. CDR1 and CDR2 (germline): MNHEY, SMNVEV (reference sequence). This CDR3 comprises 14 residues. The CDR3 is CASSFGQATGELFF. Here the CDR3 DNA reads TGTGCCAGCAGTTTCGGGCAGGCAACCGGGGAGCTGTTTTTT.